The rows below give T cell receptor beta chains drawn from one sample of a study of cytomegalovirus exposure and HLA in healthy donors. The protocol was immunoSEQ multiplex PCR, while the TCRdb copy is restricted to in-frame clones and leaves out a portion. The table lists roughly 100,000 clones, around 79% of them singletons. Source material: PBMCs. All receptors come from a woman in her 40s in good health and CMV-seronegative. The CDR3 runs from the conserved cysteine through the conserved F or W. Fields, in order: J gene, V gene, D gene, clone size, CDR3 DNA, CDR3 protein. A D gene is named only where the DNA matches it firmly. Rows may omit the clone size; those that give it use once, few, many or a size class.

J: TRBJ1-5; V: TRBV10-2; D: TRBD1; size: NA; DNA: TGCGCCAGCAGTCCGACAGGGGGGCCAGGTGATCAGCCCCAGCATTTT; CDR3: CASSPTGGPGDQPQHF
J: TRBJ2-7; V: TRBV7-9; D: NA; size: few; DNA: TGTGCCAGCAGCTTAGAAGCGTTCGACGAGCAGTACTTC; CDR3: CASSLEAFDEQYF
J: TRBJ1-5; V: TRBV29-1; D: TRBD1; size: NA; DNA: TGCAGCGTGCGGGACAGGGATGGCAATCAGCCCCAGCATTTT; CDR3: CSVRDRDGNQPQHF
J: TRBJ2-7; V: TRBV18; D: TRBD1; size: NA; DNA: TGTGCCAGCTCACCCGTCCGGGACAGGGACTACGAGCAGTACTTC; CDR3: CASSPVRDRDYEQYF
J: TRBJ2-7; V: TRBV11-2; D: NA; size: NA; DNA: TGTGCCAGCAGCTTAGCAGCGGACGAATGGGATAGTAACGAGCAGTACTTC; CDR3: CASSLAADEWDSNEQYF
J: TRBJ1-1; V: TRBV7-9; D: TRBD1; size: few; DNA: TGTGCCAGCAGCTCGGAGGGACAGGGGGATAAAGCTTTCTTT; CDR3: CASSSEGQGDKAFF
J: TRBJ1-1; V: TRBV14; D: TRBD1; size: NA; DNA: TGTGCCAGCAGCCAAGATCGCCACAGGGGAGCTTTCTTT; CDR3: CASSQDRHRGAFF
J: TRBJ1-1; V: TRBV19; D: NA; size: NA; DNA: TGTGCCAGTAGTAGGTCAAGCTTGAACACTGAAGCTTTCTTT; CDR3: CASSRSSLNTEAFF
J: TRBJ2-3; V: TRBV30; D: NA; size: NA; DNA: TGTGCCTGGAGTGTAAAGGGGGCAGATACGCAGTATTTT; CDR3: CAWSVKGADTQYF
J: TRBJ1-1; V: TRBV7-8; D: NA; size: NA; DNA: TGTGCCAGCACCTTTCAGGCTTTTAACACTGAAGCTTTCTTT; CDR3: CASTFQAFNTEAFF
J: TRBJ1-2; V: TRBV27; D: NA; size: NA; DNA: TGTGCCAGCAGTTCCAGGGAGGTAGGGTATGGCTACACCTTC; CDR3: CASSSREVGYGYTF
J: TRBJ2-1; V: TRBV10-3; D: TRBD2; size: NA; DNA: TGTGCCATCAGCGTAGGGACTAGCGGGAGCTACAATGAGCAGTTCTTC; CDR3: CAISVGTSGSYNEQFF
J: TRBJ2-5; V: TRBV7-9; D: NA; size: few; DNA: TGTGCCAGCAGCTTAGTGGGGCCCCGGGAGACCCAGTACTTC; CDR3: CASSLVGPRETQYF